A selection of T cell receptor beta chains follows, all from one sample in a study of CDR3 diversity in severe acne. MiXCR, run by TCRdb on the PCR reads, gives a single entry per CDR3 protein. The sample has tens of thousands of distinct CDR3 sequences, around 50% seen once. The material sequenced was blood. The receptor set was obtained from a male donor in good health, without acne. The CDR3 runs from the conserved cysteine through the conserved F or W. The D gene is left open where the match is weak. Only part of the rows carry a size: once, few, many, or a class if the clone is expanded.

TRBJ1-2,many,TRBV5-6,TRBD1,TGTGCCAGCAGCTTAGTCGGGGACAGGGGTCAGAATGGCTACACCTTC,CASSLVGDRGQNGYTF
TRBJ1-2,.,TRBV14,TRBD1,TGTGCCAGCAGCCAAGAACCAGGACAGGCTAACTATGGCTACACCTTC,CASSQEPGQANYGYTF
TRBJ1-2,.,TRBV29-1,TRBD1,TGCAGCGTTGAGGAGACAGGGGCCCTCTATGGCTACACCTTC,CSVEETGALYGYTF
TRBJ2-3,.,TRBV20-1,TRBD2,TGCAGTGCTAGAAAACTAGCGGGGGTGCAAGATACGCAGTATTTT,CSARKLAGVQDTQYF
TRBJ1-5,.,TRBV4-1,.,TGCGCCAGCAGCCAAGAAAGGACCCTAATCCATCAGCCCCAGCATTTT,CASSQERTLIHQPQHF
TRBJ2-7,.,TRBV5-2,.,TGTGCCCCCCCCCTTAGCAGCGTGATCGACGAGCAGTACTTC,CAPPLSSVIDEQYF
TRBJ2-5,medium-sized,TRBV7-9,.,TGTGCCAGCAGCTTAGTCGATGAGACCCAGTACTTC,CASSLVDETQYF
TRBJ2-1,few,TRBV7-2,.,TGTGCCAGCAGCGGGAACAGGGATGAGCAGTTCTTC,CASSGNRDEQFF
TRBJ1-1,many,TRBV7-9,.,TGTGCCGGTCGACGGAATATGAACACTGAAGCTTTCTTT,CAGRRNMNTEAFF
TRBJ2-7,.,TRBV20-1,.,TGCAGTGCCAGAGATCCCTTGGCAGTTGGTTCCTCCTACGAGCAGTACTTC,CSARDPLAVGSSYEQYF
TRBJ1-5,few,TRBV20-1,.,TGCAGTGTCGGGAGTCAGCCCCAGCATTTT,CSVGSQPQHF
TRBJ1-2,.,TRBV4-2,.,TGTGCCAGCAGCCTTCAAACTCCCCCTGGCTACACCTTC,CASSLQTPPGYTF
TRBJ2-5,.,TRBV3-1,.,TGTGCCAGCAGCCCCTCCAGTGGGGGGCCGTTTGAGACCCAGTACTTC,CASSPSSGGPFETQYF
TRBJ1-4,.,TRBV25-1,.,TGTGCCAGCAGCTCGCGGGGGGCCGCAGGGGATGAAAAACTGTTTTTT,CASSSRGAAGDEKLFF
TRBJ2-3,.,TRBV7-9,.,TGTGCCAGCAGCTTAAGGGAATTCACAGATACGCAGTATTTT,CASSLREFTDTQYF
TRBJ1-1,many,TRBV4-1,.,TGCGCCAGCAGCCCACAGAAGTTGATGATGTTAAATGAAGCTTTCTTT,CASSPQKLMMLNEAFF
TRBJ1-6,.,TRBV2,.,TGTGCCAGCGGAACAGGGTATAATTCACCCCTCCACTTT,CASGTGYNSPLHF